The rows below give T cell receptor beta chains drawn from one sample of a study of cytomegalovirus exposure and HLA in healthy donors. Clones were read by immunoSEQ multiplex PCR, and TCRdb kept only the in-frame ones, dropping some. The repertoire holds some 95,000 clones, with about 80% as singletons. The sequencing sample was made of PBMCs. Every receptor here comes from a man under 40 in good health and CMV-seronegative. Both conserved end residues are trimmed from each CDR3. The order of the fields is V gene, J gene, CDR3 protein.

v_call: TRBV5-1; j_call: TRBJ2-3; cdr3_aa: ASSLDTGRTDTQY
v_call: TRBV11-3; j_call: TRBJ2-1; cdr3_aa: ASSLNSYNEQF
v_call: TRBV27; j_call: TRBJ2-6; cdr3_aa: ASSLGPGAGANVLT
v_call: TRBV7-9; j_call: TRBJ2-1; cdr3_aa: ASGDSKKLYNEQF
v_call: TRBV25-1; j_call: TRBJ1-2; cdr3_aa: ASSNRQGVNYGYT
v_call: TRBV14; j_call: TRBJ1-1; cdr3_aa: ASSHRGPHTEAF
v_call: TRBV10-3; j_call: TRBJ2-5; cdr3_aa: ARRGSGETQY
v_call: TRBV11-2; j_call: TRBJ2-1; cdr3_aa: ASSSYGGYNEQF
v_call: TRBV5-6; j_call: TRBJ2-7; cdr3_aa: ASSLDRGGWETYEQY
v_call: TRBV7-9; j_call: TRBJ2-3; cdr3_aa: ASSPTSGLSTDTQY
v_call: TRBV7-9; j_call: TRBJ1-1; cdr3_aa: ASSPGERVGSTEAF
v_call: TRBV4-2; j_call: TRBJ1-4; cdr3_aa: ASSQGKGKGATNEKLF
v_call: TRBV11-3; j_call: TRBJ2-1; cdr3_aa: ASSSQGGLFGEQF
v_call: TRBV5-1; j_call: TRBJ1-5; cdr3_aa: ASSFSGGSNQPQH
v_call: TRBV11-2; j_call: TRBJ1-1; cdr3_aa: ASSLDTLSGGTEAF
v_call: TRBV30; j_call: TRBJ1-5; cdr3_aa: AWSPGYSNQPQH
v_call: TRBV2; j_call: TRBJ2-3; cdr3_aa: AGQGNTDTQY
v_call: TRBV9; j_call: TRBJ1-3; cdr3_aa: ASTGTGAPSGNTIY